This T cell receptor (beta chain) was profiled in a study of cytomegalovirus exposure and HLA in healthy donors. The length of the CDR3 is 14 residues. CDR1 and CDR2 (germline): SGDLS, YYNGEE. The J segment lost 8 bases and the V segment lost 0 bases, leaving 0 bases of the junction unmatched. A word on this clone: Its antigen is unknown.

General study results and limits: When a later analysis was performed, an Asian-associated ancestry cluster reportedly had fewer N-insertions than the roughly 690-donor mean. The study carried out a later analysis of TCR beta sequences. It associated approximately 17,000 of them with specific HLA alleles at a false discovery rate of 0.05.

The primer mix had 60 Vbeta and 13 Jbeta primers. Only in-frame clones appear in the TCRdb table, and some are missing; sequencing was by immunoSEQ multiplex PCR. The repertoire consists of over 150,000 clones, with around 79% occurring once and the leading ten covering around 7%. This clonotype was obtained from a male donor in good health and CMV-seropositive. The sample comprised PBMCs. This rearrangement joins TRBV9 to TRBJ1-6; the match to TRBD1 covers 9 bases. CDR3 coding DNA: TGTGCCAGCAGCGTAGGACAGGGGGATTCACCCCTCCACTTT. It is translated as CASSVGQGDSPLHF.